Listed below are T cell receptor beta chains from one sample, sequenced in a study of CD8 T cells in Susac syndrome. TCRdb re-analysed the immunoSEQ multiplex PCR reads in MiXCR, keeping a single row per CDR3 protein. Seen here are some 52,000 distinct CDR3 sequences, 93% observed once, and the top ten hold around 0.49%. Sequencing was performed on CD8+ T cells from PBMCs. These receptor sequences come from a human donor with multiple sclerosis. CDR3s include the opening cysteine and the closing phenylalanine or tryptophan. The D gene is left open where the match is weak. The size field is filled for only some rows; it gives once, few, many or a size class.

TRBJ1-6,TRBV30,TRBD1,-,CACSDRGRSYNSPLHF,TGTGCCTGCTCCGACAGGGGTAGGTCCTATAATTCACCCCTCCACTTT
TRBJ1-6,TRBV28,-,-,CASSTTWVGFESPLHF,TGTGCCAGCAGTACGACGTGGGTGGGATTTGAATCACCCCTCCACTTT
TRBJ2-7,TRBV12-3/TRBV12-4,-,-,CASSYGISYEQYF,TGTGCCAGCAGTTACGGGATCTCCTACGAGCAGTACTTC
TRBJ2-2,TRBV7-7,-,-,CASSPEAGAGGELFF,TGTGCCAGCAGCCCGGAGGCAGGGGCGGGCGGGGAGCTGTTTTTT
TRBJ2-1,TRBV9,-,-,CASSAPRGNEQFF,TGTGCCAGCAGCGCTCCTAGGGGCAATGAGCAGTTCTTC
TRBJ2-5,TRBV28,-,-,CASSLDRNQETQYF,TGTGCCAGCAGCCTCGACAGAAACCAAGAGACCCAGTACTTC
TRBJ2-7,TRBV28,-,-,CASSFSTGYSYEQYF,TGTGCCAGCAGTTTTTCGACAGGCTACTCCTACGAGCAGTACTTC
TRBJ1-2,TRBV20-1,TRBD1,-,CSVPPAGGDGYTF,TGCAGTGTACCCCCGGCAGGGGGAGATGGCTACACCTTC
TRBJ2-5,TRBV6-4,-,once,CASSEGGEEETQYF,TGTGCCAGCAGTGAAGGCGGGGAGGAAGAGACCCAGTACTTC
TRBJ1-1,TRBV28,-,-,CAGWGGGENTEAFF,TGTGCCGGCTGGGGTGGAGGGGAGAACACTGAAGCTTTCTTT
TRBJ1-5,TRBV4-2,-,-,CASSHRMWQPQHF,TGTGCCAGCAGCCACAGGATGTGGCAGCCCCAGCATTTT
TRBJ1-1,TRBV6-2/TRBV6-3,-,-,CASSLSGEFTEAFF,TGTGCCAGCAGTTTATCCGGGGAGTTCACTGAAGCTTTCTTT
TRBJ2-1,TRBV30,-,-,CAWSVGHYNEQFF,TGTGCCTGGAGTGTGGGGCATTACAATGAGCAGTTCTTC
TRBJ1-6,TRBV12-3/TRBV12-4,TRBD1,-,CASSTGDLWSPLHF,TGTGCCAGCAGTACAGGGGATCTTTGGTCACCCCTCCACTTT
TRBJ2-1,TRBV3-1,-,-,CASSLRTIYNEQFF,TGTGCCAGCAGCCTCCGGACTATCTACAATGAGCAGTTCTTC
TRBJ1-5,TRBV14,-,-,CASSQGINQPQHF,TGTGCCAGCAGCCAGGGAATTAACCAGCCCCAGCATTTT
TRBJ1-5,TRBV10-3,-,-,CAISEVFVDNQPQHF,TGTGCCATCAGTGAGGTTTTCGTGGACAATCAGCCCCAGCATTTT
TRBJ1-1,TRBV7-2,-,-,CASSLGIRGTEAFF,TGTGCCAGCAGCTTAGGCATAAGGGGGACTGAAGCTTTCTTT
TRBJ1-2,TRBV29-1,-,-,CSVGNWGDTATPF,TGCAGCGTTGGGAATTGGGGGGATACGGCTACACCTTTC
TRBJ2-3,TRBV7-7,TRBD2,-,CASSPGLANTDTQYF,TGTGCCAGCAGCCCGGGACTAGCAAACACAGATACGCAGTATTTT
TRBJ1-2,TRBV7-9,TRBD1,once,CASSFNPGTGKDYGYTF,TGTGCCAGCAGCTTTAACCCAGGGACAGGGAAAGACTATGGCTACACCTTC
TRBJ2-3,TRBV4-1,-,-,CASSQDVGGPDTQYF,TGCGCCAGCAGCCAAGATGTAGGCGGCCCAGATACGCAGTATTTT
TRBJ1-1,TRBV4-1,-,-,CASSQAETEGNTEVFF,TGCGCCAGCAGCCAAGCCGAGACAGAGGGGAACACTGAAGTTTTCTTT
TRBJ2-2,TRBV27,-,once,CASSPFEMNTGELFF,TGTGCCAGCAGCCCTTTCGAGATGAACACCGGGGAGCTGTTTTTT
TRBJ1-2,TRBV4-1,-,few,CASSHPDHYYGYTF,TGCGCCAGCAGCCACCCCGACCATTACTATGGCTACACCTTC
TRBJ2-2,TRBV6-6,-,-,CASSLPETGELFF,TGTGCCAGCAGCCTCCCAGAGACCGGGGAGCTGTTTTTT
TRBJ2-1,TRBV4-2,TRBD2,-,CASSQVATSGGLNNEQFF,TGTGCCAGCAGCCAAGTTGCGACTAGCGGGGGGCTTAACAATGAGCAGTTCTTC
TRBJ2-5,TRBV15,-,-,CATSREEEETQYF,TGTGCCACCAGCAGAGAAGAGGAAGAGACCCAGTACTTC
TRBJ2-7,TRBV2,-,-,CASSDPGGGYEQYF,TGTGCCAGCAGTGATCCCGGGGGCGGCTACGAGCAGTACTTC
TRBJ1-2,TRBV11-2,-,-,CASSLDNFATYGYTF,TGTGCCAGCAGCTTAGATAATTTCGCTACTTATGGCTACACCTTC
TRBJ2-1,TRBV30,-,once,CAWSVQIGNEQFF,TGTGCCTGGAGTGTCCAAATAGGCAATGAGCAGTTCTTC
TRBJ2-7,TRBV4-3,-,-,CASSQGPAPGHGDEQYF,TGCGCCAGCAGCCAAGGGCCCGCCCCGGGGCATGGGGACGAGCAGTACTTC
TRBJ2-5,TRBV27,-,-,CASSPGVSGETQYF,TGTGCCAGCAGTCCTGGGGTTTCGGGGGAGACCCAGTACTTC
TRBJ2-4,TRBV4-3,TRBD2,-,CASSSQVTSGGINIQYF,TGCGCCAGCAGCAGCCAAGTTACTAGCGGGGGGATCAACATTCAGTACTTC
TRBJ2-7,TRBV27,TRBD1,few,CASSLEWTGKLAEQYF,TGTGCCAGCAGTTTAGAATGGACAGGGAAGCTTGCCGAGCAGTACTTC
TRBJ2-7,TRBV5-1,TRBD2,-,CASSLTSGGRLYEQYF,TGCGCCAGCAGCTTGACTAGCGGGGGAAGGCTCTACGAGCAGTACTTC
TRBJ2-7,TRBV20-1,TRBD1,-,CSARKPGQGVYEQYF,TGCAGTGCTAGAAAACCGGGACAGGGGGTTTACGAGCAGTACTTC
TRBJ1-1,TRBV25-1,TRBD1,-,CASSDIGTENTEAFF,TGTGCCAGCAGTGATATAGGGACAGAGAACACTGAAGCTTTCTTT